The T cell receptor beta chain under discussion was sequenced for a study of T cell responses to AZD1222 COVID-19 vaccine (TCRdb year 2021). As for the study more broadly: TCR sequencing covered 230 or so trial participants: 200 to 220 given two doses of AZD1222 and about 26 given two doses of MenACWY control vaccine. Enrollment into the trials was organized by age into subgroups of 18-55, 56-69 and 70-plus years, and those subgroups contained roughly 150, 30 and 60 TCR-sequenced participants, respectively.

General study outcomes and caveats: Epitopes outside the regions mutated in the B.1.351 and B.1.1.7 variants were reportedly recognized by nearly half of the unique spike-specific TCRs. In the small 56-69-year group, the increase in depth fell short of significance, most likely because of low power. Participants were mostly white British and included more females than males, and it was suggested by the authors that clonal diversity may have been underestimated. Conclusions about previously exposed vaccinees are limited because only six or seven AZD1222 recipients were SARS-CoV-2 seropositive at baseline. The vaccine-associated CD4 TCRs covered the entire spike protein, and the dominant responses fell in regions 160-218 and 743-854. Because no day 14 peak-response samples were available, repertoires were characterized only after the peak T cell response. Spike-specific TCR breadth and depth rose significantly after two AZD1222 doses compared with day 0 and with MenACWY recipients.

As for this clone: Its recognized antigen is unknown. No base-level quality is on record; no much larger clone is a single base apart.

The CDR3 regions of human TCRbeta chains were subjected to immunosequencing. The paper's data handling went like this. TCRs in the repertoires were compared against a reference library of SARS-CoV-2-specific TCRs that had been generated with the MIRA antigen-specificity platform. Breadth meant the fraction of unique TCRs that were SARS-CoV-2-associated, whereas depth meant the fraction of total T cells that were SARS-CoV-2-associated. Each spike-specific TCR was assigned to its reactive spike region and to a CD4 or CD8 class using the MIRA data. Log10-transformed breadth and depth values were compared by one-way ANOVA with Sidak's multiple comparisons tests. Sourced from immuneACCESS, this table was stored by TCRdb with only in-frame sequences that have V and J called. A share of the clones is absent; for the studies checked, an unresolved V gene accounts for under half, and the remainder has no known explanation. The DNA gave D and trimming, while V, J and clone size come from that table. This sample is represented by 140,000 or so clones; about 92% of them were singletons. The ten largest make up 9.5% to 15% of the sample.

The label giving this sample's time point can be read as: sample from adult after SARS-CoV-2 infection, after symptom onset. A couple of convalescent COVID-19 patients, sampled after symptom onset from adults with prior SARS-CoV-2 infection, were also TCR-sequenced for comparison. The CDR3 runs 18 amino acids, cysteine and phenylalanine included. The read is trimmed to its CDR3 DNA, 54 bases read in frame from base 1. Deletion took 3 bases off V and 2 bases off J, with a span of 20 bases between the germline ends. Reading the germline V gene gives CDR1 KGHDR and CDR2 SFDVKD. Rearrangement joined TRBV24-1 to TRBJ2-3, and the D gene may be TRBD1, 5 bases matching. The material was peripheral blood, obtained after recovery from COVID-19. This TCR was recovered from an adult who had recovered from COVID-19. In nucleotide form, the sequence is TGTGCCACCAGTGATCCCGCGAGTGTGACAGAAGCCACAGATACGCAGTATTTT. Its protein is CATSDPASVTEATDTQYF.